Below, one TCR beta chain is given with its context. In terms of age and location, participants ranged from roughly 18 to 95 years and lived in approximately 24 US areas. Cohorts were based on clinical histories the participants reported. The record originates from a study of blood T cell repertoires in COVID-19. Looking at the study overall: T cells, B-cell-depleted T cells, or PBMCs supplied cDNA or gDNA.

CDR3 length: 15 residues. V was cut by 5 bases and J by 2 bases, with 13 bases left in between. Germline V lookup: CDR1 SNHLY, CDR2 FYNNEI. Per the original data handling: Reference gene primers were amplified, and this amplification served to estimate nucleated cell counts. Sequencing used immunoSEQ multiplex PCR; TCRdb keeps in-frame clones, though not all of them. That table supplies the V and J calls and clone size; D and trimming were determined from the DNA. The table records more than 300,000 clones, just over 90% of them present only once. The genes are TRBV2 and TRBJ1-3; D is ambiguous. Material: PBMCs or T cells enriched from blood (not recorded which). This receptor was identified in a woman aged 40 to 55 who had been exposed to COVID-19. The CDR3 is CASSTGSGPGNTIYF. Written as DNA, the CDR3 is TGTGCCAGCAGTACCGGGAGTGGTCCTGGAAACACCATATATTTT.